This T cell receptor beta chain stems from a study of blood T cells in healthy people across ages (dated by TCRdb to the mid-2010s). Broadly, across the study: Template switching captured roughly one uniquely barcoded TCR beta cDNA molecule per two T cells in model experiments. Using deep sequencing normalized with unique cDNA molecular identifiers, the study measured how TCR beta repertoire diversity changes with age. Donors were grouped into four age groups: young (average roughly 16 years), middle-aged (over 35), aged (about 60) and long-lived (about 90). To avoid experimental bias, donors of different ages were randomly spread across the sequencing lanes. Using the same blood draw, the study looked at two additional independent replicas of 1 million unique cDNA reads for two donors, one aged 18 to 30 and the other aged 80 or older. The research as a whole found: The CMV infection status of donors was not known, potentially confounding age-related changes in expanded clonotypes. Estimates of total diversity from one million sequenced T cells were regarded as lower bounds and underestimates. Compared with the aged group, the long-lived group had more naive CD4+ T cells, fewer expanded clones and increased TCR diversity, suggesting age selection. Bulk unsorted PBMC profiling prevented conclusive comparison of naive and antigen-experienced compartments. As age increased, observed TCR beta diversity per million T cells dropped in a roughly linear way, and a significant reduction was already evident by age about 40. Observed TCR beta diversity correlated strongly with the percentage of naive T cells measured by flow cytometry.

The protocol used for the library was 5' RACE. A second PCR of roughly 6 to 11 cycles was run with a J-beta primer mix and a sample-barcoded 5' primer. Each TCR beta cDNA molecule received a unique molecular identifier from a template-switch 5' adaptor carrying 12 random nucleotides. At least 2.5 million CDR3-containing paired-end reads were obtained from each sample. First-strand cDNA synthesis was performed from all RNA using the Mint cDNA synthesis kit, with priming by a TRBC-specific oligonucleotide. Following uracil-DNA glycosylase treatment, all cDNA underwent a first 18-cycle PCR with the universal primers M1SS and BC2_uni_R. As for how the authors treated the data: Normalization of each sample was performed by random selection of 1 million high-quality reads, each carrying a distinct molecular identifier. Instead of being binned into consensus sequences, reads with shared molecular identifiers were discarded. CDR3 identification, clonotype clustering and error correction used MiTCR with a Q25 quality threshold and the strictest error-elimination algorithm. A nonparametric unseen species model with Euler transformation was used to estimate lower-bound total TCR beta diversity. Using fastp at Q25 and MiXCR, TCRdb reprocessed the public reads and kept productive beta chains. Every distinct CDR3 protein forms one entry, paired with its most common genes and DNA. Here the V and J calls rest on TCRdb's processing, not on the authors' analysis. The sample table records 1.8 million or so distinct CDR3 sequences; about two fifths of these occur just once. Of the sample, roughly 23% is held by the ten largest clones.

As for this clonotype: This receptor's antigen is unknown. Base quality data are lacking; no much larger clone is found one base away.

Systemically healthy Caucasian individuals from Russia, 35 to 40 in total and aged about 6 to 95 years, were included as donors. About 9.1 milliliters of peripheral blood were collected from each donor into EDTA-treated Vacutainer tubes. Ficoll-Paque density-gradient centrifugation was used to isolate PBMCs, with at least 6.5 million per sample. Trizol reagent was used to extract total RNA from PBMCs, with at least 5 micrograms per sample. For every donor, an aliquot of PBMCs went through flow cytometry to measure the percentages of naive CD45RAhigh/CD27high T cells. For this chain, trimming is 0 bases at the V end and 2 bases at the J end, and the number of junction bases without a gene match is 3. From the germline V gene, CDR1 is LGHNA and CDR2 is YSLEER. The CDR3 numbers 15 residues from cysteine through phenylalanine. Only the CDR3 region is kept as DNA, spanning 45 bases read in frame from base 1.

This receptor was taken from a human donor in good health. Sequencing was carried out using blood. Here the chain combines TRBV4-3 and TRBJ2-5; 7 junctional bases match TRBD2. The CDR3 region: CASSQDWGGQETQYF. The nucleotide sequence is TGCGCCAGCAGCCAAGATTGGGGGGGACAAGAGACCCAGTACTTC.